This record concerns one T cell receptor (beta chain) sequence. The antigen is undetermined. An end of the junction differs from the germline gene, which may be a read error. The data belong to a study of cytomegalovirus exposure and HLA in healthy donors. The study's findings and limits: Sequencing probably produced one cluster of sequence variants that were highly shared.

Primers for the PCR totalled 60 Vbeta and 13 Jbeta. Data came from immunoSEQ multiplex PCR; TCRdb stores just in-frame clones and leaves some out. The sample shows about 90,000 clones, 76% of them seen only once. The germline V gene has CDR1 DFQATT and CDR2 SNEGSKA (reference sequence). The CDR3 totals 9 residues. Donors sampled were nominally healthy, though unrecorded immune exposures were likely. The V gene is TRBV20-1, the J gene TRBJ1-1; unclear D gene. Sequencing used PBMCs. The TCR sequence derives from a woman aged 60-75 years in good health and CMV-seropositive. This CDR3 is CSARLGSRF. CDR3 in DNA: TGCAGTGCTAGGCTCGGTTCGCGTTTT.